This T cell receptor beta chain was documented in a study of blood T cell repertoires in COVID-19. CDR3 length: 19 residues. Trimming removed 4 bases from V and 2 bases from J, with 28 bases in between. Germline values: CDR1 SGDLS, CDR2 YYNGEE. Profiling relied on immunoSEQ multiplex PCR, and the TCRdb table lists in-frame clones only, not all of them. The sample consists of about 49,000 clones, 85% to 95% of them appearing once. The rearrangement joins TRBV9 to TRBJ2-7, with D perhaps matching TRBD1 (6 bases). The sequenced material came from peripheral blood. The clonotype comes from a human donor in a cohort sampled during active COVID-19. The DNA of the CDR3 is TGTGCCAGCAGCCTTTCGCCGGCCCCCGGGACATCCCTTACCTACGAGCAGTACGTC. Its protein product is CASSLSPAPGTSLTYEQYV.